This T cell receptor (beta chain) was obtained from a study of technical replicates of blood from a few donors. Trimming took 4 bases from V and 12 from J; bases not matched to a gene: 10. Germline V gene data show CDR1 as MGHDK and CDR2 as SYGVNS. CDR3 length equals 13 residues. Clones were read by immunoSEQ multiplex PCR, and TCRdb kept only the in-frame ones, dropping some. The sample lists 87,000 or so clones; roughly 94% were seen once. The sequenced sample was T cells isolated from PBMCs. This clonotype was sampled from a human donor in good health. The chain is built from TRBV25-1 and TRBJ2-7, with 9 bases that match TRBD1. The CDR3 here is CASSAHNTGGMYF. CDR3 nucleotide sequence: TGTGCCAGCAGTGCCCACAATACAGGGGGCATGTACTTC.